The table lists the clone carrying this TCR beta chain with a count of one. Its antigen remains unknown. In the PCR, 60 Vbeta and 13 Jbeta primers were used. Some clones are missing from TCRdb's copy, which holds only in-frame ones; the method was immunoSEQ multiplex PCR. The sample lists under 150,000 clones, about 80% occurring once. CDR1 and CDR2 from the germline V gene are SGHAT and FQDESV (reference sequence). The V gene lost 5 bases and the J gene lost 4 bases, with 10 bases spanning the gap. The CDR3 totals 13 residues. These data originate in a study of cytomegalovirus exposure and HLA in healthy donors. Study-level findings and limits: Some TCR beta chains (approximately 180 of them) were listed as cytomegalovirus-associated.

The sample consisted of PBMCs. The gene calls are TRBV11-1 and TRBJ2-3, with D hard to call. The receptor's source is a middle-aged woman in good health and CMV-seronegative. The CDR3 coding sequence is TGTGCCAGCAGCCGACAACCCCCAGATACGCAGTATTTT. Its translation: CASSRQPPDTQYF.